These 10 T cell receptor beta chains came from one sample sequenced in a study of blood T cell repertoires in COVID-19. The table came from immunoSEQ multiplex PCR; TCRdb's copy has only in-frame clones and leaves some out. The sample consists of about 290,000 clones, roughly nine tenths of them appearing once. The specimen was peripheral blood. The receptor set was obtained from a woman in her 30s with COVID-19, enrolled during active disease.

V usage is TRBV6-5 and J usage is TRBJ2-7; 9 bases map to TRBD1. The CDR3 runs 14 residues. Germline V gene lookup returns CDR1 MNHEY and CDR2 SVGAGI. The trim removed 6 bases at V and 4 bases at J, leaving 7 bases unmatched. DNA for the CDR3: TGTGCCAGCAGACTGGACAGGGGCCAGTACGAGCAGTACTTC. This gives the protein CASRLDRGQYEQYF.

The V call is TRBV18, the J call TRBJ1-6, with TRBD1 identical over 7 bases. The germline V gene has CDR1 KGHSH and CDR2 LQKENI. CDR3 length: 18 amino acids. With 1 base clipped from V and 9 bases from J, the junction kept 15 bases outside the gene matches. As DNA, the CDR3 is TGTGCCAGCTCACCACTCTCTCTGTCGTCAGGGGGGCTTTCACCCCTCCACTTT. It translates to CASSPLSLSSGGLSPLHF.

This clone was observed a single time. The chain carries TRBV28 and TRBJ2-7; 11 positions match TRBD1. V lost 5 bases and J lost 6; bases outside the gene matches: 12. Germline CDR1 is MDHEN and CDR2 is SYDVKM. The CDR3 extends over 16 amino acids. The CDR3 DNA sequence: TGTGCCAGCAGTACACAAGGGACAGGGGGGGAAGGCGAGCAGTACTTC. This translates into CASSTQGTGGEGEQYF. The whole variable domain, filled in from reference TRBV28 and TRBJ2-7, reads DVKVTQSSRYLVKRTGEKVFLECVQDMDHENMFWYRQDPGLGLRLIYFSYDVKMKEKGDIPEGYSVSREKKERFSLILESASTNQTSMYLCASSTQGTGGEGEQYFGPGTRLTVT.

The chain has TRBV19 and TRBJ1-5; tentative D call: TRBD1 (6 bases). Germline V gene sequence: CDR1 LNHDA, CDR2 SQIVND (reference sequence). Trimming took 8 bases from V and 6 from J, leaving 14 bases between them. The CDR3 has 13 amino acids. This CDR3 is CASRAAGVQPQHF. The CDR3, as DNA: TGTGCCAGTCGGGCGGCAGGGGTTCAGCCCCAGCATTTT.

CDR3 protein: CASSQGGGDTQYF. The CDR3 DNA follows: TGTGCCAGCAGCCAAGGGGGGGGAGATACGCAGTATTTT. The chain couples TRBV11-3 to TRBJ2-3; D may be TRBD2 (7 bases). Germline CDR1 SGHNT, CDR2 YENEEA. The V end lost 5 bases, the J end lost 5 bases, and 11 bases lay between the germline ends. This CDR3 region has 13 residues.

The chain couples TRBV6-5 to TRBJ2-7; 9 bases agree with TRBD1. The junction had 10 bases not matched to a gene; V was cut back by 8 bases and J by 5 bases. This CDR3 region has 14 residues. CDR1 MNHEY and CDR2 SVGAGI come from the germline V gene. The CDR3 bases are TGTGCCAGCGGGAGGGACAGGGTTTCCGACGAGCAGTACTTC. Its protein product is CASGRDRVSDEQYF.

CDR3 in DNA: TGTGCCAGCTCAGAAGGGGACAGCGGGCCCTATGGCTACACCTTC. Protein: CASSEGDSGPYGYTF. V is TRBV18 and J is TRBJ1-2; 7 nucleotides line up with TRBD1. V was clipped by 5 bases and J by 4 bases; unmatched bases: 10. Looked up from germline, CDR1 is KGHSH and CDR2 is LQKENI. The CDR3 length is 15 residues.

In its sample, this clone was seen once. V usage is TRBV5-1 and J usage is TRBJ2-3, with D tentatively TRBD2 (5 bases). Germline V gene data show CDR1 as SGHRS and CDR2 as YFSETQ. Deletions cut 4 bases from V and 1 base from J, with 13 bases between. CDR3 length equals 15 residues. The CDR3 is CASSRGGVGTDTQYF. The DNA of the CDR3 is TGCGCCAGCAGCCGGGGTGGGGTTGGCACAGATACGCAGTATTTT. Full variable domain (missing parts from reference TRBV5-1 and TRBJ2-3): KAGVTQTPRYLIKTRGQQVTLSCSPISGHRSVSWYQQTPGQGLQFLFEYFSETQRNKGNFPGRFSGRQFSNSRSEMNVSTLELGDSALYLCASSRGGVGTDTQYFGPGTRLTVL.

This chain joins TRBV4-1 and TRBJ2-7; D is perhaps TRBD1 (5 bases). Trimming took off 0 bases at V and 5 bases at J, with 14 bases between the two ends. This CDR3 contains 15 residues. Looked up from germline, CDR1 is MGHRA and CDR2 is YSYEKL. The CDR3 nucleotides read TGCGCCAGCAGCCAAGATAGCAGGGTTCGCGACGAGCAGTACTTC. Its translation: CASSQDSRVRDEQYF.

This clone was seen a single time. This chain links TRBV4-1 with TRBJ2-5; weak D call: TRBD2 (7 bases). The ends were cut back, 0 bases at V and 4 bases at J, with 18 bases in the middle. The CDR3 is 17 amino acids. The germline V gene has CDR1 MGHRA and CDR2 YSYEKL. The CDR3 loop reads CASSQDSGRGPGETQYF. The CDR3 DNA follows: TGCGCCAGCAGCCAAGATTCTGGGCGGGGGCCTGGAGAGACCCAGTACTTC.